The 15 T cell receptor beta chains in this list originate from one sample, sequenced in a study of shared clonotypes between healthy human individuals. The naive CD8 population came from CD45RO-negative cells selected for CCR7, without terminally differentiated effector memory CD45RA+ cells. Method: immunoSEQ multiplex PCR; TCRdb's copy keeps in-frame clones and lacks some. This sample has around 1,900,000 clones; 80% to 95% occur once, and the top ten carry around 1.8%. Source material: naive CD8+ T cells from PBMCs. The receptors here all came from a man between 18 and 29 years old in good health. Some clones in this sample may be carry-over from other donors' samples.

V gene TRBV15 combines with J gene TRBJ2-7; TRBD1 matches 7 bases. The CDR3 spans 15 residues. Germline lookup yields CDR1 LNHNV and CDR2 YYDKDF (reference sequence). Trimming at V came to 1 base and at J to 2 bases, leaving 5 bases not matched to a gene. The CDR3, as DNA: TGTGCCACCAGCAGAGTTACAGGGGTTCCCTACGAGCAGTACTTC. Its translation is CATSRVTGVPYEQYF.

The chain couples TRBV5-1 to TRBJ2-5; D is uncertain. The DNA end lines up better with TRBJ2-7; the J call may be wrong. This CDR3 spans 15 amino acids. Germline-derived CDR1 and CDR2 are SGHRS and YFSETQ. The chain's CDR3 is CASSLELDGTYEQYF. DNA for the CDR3: TGCGCCAGCAGCTTGGAGTTGGACGGCACCTACGAGCAGTACTTC.

The chain couples TRBV29-1 to TRBJ1-5, with D uncertain. The CDR3 totals 16 residues. Per the germline V gene, CDR1 is SQVTM and CDR2 is ANQGSEA. Between the trimmed V and J ends, which lost 4 bases and 3 bases, there was a span of 19 bases. This CDR3 is CSVVDGFDINNQPQHF. The CDR3 DNA sequence: TGCAGCGTTGTTGACGGATTTGACATCAACAATCAGCCCCAGCATTTT. Variable domain in full (rest from reference TRBV29-1 and TRBJ1-5): SAVISQKPSRDICQRGTSLTIQCQVDSQVTMMFWYRQQPGQSLTLIATANQGSEATYESGFVIDKFPISRPNLTFSTLTVSNMSPEDSSIYLCSVVDGFDINNQPQHFGDGTRLSIL.

This clone appeared once. The chain employs TRBV15 and TRBJ2-7; TRBD2 aligns across 8 bases. The CDR3 contains 15 residues. J gave up 5 bases and V 2 bases, and 8 bases lay outside the gene matches. CDR1 LNHNV and CDR2 YYDKDF come from the germline V gene (reference sequence). CDR3 DNA: TGTGCCACCAGCAGATACCTAGCGGGTATGGACGAGCAGTACTTC. This encodes CATSRYLAGMDEQYF.

This clone was recorded once. The chain is built from TRBV4-2 and TRBJ2-7, with a possible D match to TRBD2 (5 bases). The germline gives CDR1 LGHNA, CDR2 YNFKEQ. CDR3 length: 14 amino acids. Trimming removed 6 bases from V and 0 bases from J, with 12 bases in between. CDR3 protein: CASRPTRNSYEQYF. In nucleotides, the CDR3 is TGTGCCAGCAGACCAACTAGGAACTCCTACGAGCAGTACTTC.

The chain is built from TRBV27 and TRBJ2-7; D not certain. Germline V gene lookup returns CDR1 MNHEY and CDR2 SMNVEV (reference sequence). V dropped 5 bases and J dropped 1 base, with 6 bases sitting between them. The CDR3 contains 12 residues. The CDR3, as DNA: TGTGCCAGCAGTAAGGGATCCTACGAGCAGTACTTC. Protein: CASSKGSYEQYF.

This chain links TRBV9 with TRBJ2-1; D is unresolved. V lost 2 bases, J lost 8 bases, and 14 bases lay in between. The V gene's germline CDR1 is SGDLS and CDR2 YYNGEE. CDR3 size: 14 residues. CDR3 sequence reads: CASSVSTAIHEQFF. CDR3 bases: TGTGCCAGCAGCGTGTCGACCGCCATCCATGAGCAGTTCTTC.

V usage is TRBV2 and J usage is TRBJ2-1, with 9 bases that match TRBD1. In germline, CDR1 is SNHLY, CDR2 FYNNEI. CDR3 length equals 16 residues. The J segment lost 5 bases and the V segment lost 8 bases, leaving 13 bases of the junction unmatched. The CDR3: CASVQGFRDRDNEQFF. The CDR3 DNA reads TGTGCCAGCGTCCAAGGGTTCCGGGACAGGGACAATGAGCAGTTCTTC.

The chain recombines TRBV9 with TRBJ1-3; D not certain. The germline CDR1 and CDR2 sequences are SGDLS and YYNGEE. CDR3 length equals 17 residues. Trimming stripped 2 bases from V and 0 bases from J, with 15 bases between. CDR3 amino acids: CASSVDRQGSSGNTIYF. The DNA for the CDR3 is TGTGCCAGCAGCGTCGATAGGCAAGGGAGCTCTGGAAACACCATATATTTT.

The chain carries TRBV19 and TRBJ2-7; 8 bases map to TRBD1. Germline CDR1 is LNHDA and CDR2 is SQIVND (reference sequence). The CDR3 sequence is 15 residues long. The V segment lost 1 base and the J segment 0 bases; nucleotides outside the gene matches: 2. The DNA of the CDR3 is TGTGCCAGTAGTATAGGACAGGGGATCTCCTACGAGCAGTACTTC. The encoded protein is CASSIGQGISYEQYF.

This chain links TRBV29-1 with TRBJ1-2, with 8 bases fitting TRBD1. V was clipped by 7 bases and J by 7 bases; unmatched bases: 11. From germline, CDR1 is SQVTM and CDR2 ANQGSEA. This CDR3 contains 13 residues. The CDR3 protein is CSARTGSMAGYTF. The DNA for the CDR3 is TGCAGCGCAAGGACAGGGTCTATGGCTGGCTACACCTTC.

This chain links TRBV19 with TRBJ2-2, with TRBD2 matching over 11 bases. The CDR3 is 15 amino acids. CDR1 and CDR2 (germline): LNHDA, SQIVND (reference sequence). V trimming: 5 bases; J trimming: 6 bases; junction bases outside the gene matches: 5. CDR3 amino acids: CASSVIAGGPGELFF. For the CDR3, the DNA is TGTGCCAGTAGTGTCATAGCGGGAGGGCCCGGGGAGCTGTTTTTT.

V gene TRBV27 combines with J gene TRBJ2-7; D perhaps matches TRBD2 (5 bases). Per germline, CDR1 MNHEY and CDR2 SMNVEV (reference sequence). V was trimmed by 0 bases and J by 3 bases, leaving 15 bases between them. The CDR3 extends over 16 amino acids. CDR3: CASSLSVGKLLYEQYF. DNA of the CDR3: TGTGCCAGCAGTTTATCGGTCGGGAAACTCCTCTACGAGCAGTACTTC.

This chain uses TRBV12-5 with TRBJ1-2; D not certain. Germline V gives CDR1 LGHNT, CDR2 FRNRAP. The germline V and J ends were trimmed by 6 bases and 6 bases, with 11 bases remaining between them. This CDR3 comprises 12 residues. The DNA for the CDR3 is TGTGCTAGTGGAAGAGACGTCAATGGCTACACCTTC. Translated, it gives CASGRDVNGYTF.

The chain links TRBV7-9 to TRBJ2-1; TRBD1 is a possible D gene (5 bases). The CDR3 covers 16 residues. V lost 1 base, J lost 3 bases, and 13 bases lay in between. Germline V gene data show CDR1 as SEHNR and CDR2 as FQNEAQ (reference sequence). CDR3 bases: TGTGCCAGCAGCTTAGAAGGCAGGGTGCTCTACAATGAGCAGTTCTTC. This codes for CASSLEGRVLYNEQFF.